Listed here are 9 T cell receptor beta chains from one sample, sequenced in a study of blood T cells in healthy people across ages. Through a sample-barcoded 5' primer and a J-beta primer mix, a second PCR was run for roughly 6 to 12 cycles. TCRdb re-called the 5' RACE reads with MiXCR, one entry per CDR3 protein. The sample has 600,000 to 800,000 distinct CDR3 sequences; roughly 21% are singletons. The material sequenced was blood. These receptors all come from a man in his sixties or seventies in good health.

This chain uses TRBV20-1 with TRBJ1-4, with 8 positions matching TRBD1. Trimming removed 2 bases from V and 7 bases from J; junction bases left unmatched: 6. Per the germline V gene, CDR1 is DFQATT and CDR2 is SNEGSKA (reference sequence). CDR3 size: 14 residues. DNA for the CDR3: TGCAGTGCTAGAATGACAGGGGACGGTGAAAAACTGTTTTTT. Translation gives CSARMTGDGEKLFF.

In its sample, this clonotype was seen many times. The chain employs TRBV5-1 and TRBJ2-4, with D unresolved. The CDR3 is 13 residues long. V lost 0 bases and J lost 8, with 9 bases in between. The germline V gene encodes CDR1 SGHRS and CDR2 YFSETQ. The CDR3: CASSLDTPDIQYF. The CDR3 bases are TGCGCCAGCAGCTTGGACACCCCGGACATTCAGTACTTC. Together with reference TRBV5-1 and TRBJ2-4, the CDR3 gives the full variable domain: KAGVTQTPRYLIKTRGQQVTLSCSPISGHRSVSWYQQTPGQGLQFLFEYFSETQRNKGNFPGRFSGRQFSNSRSEMNVSTLELGDSALYLCASSLDTPDIQYFGAGTRLSVL.

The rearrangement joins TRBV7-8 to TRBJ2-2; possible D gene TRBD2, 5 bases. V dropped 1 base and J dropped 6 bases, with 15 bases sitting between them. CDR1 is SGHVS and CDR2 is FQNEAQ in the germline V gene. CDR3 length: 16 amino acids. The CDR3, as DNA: TGTGCCAGCAGCTTAGGTCTAGCCTCTGTGTCCGGGGAGCTGTTTTTT. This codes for CASSLGLASVSGELFF.

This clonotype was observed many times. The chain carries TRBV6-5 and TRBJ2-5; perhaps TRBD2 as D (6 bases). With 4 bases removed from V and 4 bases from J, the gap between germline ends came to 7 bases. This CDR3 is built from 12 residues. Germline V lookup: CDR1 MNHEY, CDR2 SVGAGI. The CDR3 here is CASSFSGETQYF. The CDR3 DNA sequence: TGTGCCAGCAGTTTTAGCGGAGAGACCCAGTACTTC.

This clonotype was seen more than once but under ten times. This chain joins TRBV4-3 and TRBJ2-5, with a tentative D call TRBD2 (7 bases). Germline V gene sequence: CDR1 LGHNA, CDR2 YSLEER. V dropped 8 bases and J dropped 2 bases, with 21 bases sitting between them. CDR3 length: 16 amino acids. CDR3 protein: CASSRGGTRQQETQYF. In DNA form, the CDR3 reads TGCGCCAGCTCCAGGGGAGGGACAAGGCAACAAGAGACCCAGTACTTC.

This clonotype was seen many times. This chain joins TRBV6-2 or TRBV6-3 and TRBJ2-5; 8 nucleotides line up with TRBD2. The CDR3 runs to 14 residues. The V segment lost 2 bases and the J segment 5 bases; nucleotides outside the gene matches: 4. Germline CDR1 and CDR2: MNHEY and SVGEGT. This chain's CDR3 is CASSYGLAGETQYF. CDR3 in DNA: TGTGCCAGCAGTTACGGACTAGCCGGGGAGACCCAGTACTTC.

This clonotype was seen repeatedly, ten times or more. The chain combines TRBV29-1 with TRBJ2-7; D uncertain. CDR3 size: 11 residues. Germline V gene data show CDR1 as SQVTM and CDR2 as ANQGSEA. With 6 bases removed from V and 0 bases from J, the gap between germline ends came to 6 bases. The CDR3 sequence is CSVGHSYEQYF. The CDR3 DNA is TGCAGCGTGGGCCACTCCTACGAGCAGTACTTC.

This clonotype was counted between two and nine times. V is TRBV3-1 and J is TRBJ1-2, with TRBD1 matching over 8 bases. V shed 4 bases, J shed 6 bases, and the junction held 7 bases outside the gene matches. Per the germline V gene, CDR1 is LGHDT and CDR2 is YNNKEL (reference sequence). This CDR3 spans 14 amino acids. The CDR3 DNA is TGTGCCAGCAGCCCCTCAGGGGGCAGGAATGGCTACACCTTC. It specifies CASSPSGGRNGYTF.

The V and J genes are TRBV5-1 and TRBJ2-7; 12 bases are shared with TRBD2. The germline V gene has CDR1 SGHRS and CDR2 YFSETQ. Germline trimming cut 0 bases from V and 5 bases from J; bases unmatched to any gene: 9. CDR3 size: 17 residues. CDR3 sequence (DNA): TGCGCCAGCAGCTTGGCTGCTAGCGGGAGGGCCTCAGACGAGCAGTACTTC. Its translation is CASSLAASGRASDEQYF.